These 32 T cell receptor beta chains were sequenced from one sample in a study of multiple sclerosis patients with progressive multifocal leukoencephalopathy. The sample's time point: time of PML onset. Sequencing used immunoSEQ multiplex PCR; TCRdb keeps in-frame clones, though not all of them. The profile shows roughly 30,000 clones, approximately 88% of them singletons. The material was PBMCs, obtained from a patient treated with natalizumab. Receptor source: a woman aged 35 to 49 with progressive multifocal leukoencephalopathy.

The chain couples TRBV28 to TRBJ2-1, with 16 bases that match TRBD2. V lost 10 bases to trimming and J lost 8 bases; unmatched junction nucleotides: 8. This CDR3 spans 15 amino acids. CDR1 and CDR2 from the germline V gene are MDHEN and SYDVKM. In nucleotides, the CDR3 is TGTGCCACCTCTGCCGGGACTAGCGGGAGGGATGAGCAGTTCTTC. It is translated as CATSAGTSGRDEQFF.

This chain joins TRBV6-6 and TRBJ2-2; D is unclear. The CDR3 runs to 11 residues. Trimming pared 7 bases from V and 2 bases from J, leaving 2 bases between. Per germline, CDR1 MNHNY and CDR2 SVGAGI (reference sequence). The CDR3 DNA follows: TGTGCCAGCAAAAACACCGGGGAGCTGTTTTTT. Translating it yields CASKNTGELFF.

The CDR3 loop reads CASSTPVYLAKNIQYF. The CDR3, as DNA: TGTGCCAGCAGTACTCCCGTTTACCTAGCCAAAAACATTCAGTACTTC. V is TRBV28 and J is TRBJ2-4; D is undetermined. CDR1 is MDHEN, CDR2 SYDVKM, per germline. Trimming shortened V by 5 bases and J by 0 bases, and 14 bases separated the two germline ends. CDR3 length: 16 residues.

The chain recombines TRBV19 with TRBJ1-2; D is unclear. The CDR3 has 17 amino acids. V lost 2 bases and J 0 bases, leaving 16 bases between the germline ends. Germline assignment: CDR1 LNHDA and CDR2 SQIVND (reference sequence). The chain's CDR3 is CASSISGSLLTNYGYTF. The DNA of the CDR3 is TGTGCCAGTAGTATATCCGGGAGCCTGCTGACTAACTATGGCTACACCTTC.

In nucleotides, the CDR3 is TGTGCCAGCAGTCTATCCACTCGGGGAGCTTTCTTT. Its protein is CASSLSTRGAFF. V gene TRBV2 combines with J gene TRBJ1-1; no definite D call. The CDR3 is made up of 12 amino acids. Germline CDR1 reads SNHLY; CDR2 reads FYNNEI. Trimming cost V 5 bases and J 10 bases, with 14 bases left between them.

The V and J genes are TRBV7-2 and TRBJ2-2; no clear D. Looked up from germline, CDR1 is SGHTA and CDR2 is FQGNSA. V was cut by 0 bases and J by 4 bases, with 6 bases left in between. This CDR3 contains 14 residues. The CDR3 here is CASSLAMVTGELFF. The CDR3 coding sequence is TGTGCCAGCAGCTTAGCTATGGTCACCGGGGAGCTGTTTTTT.

The chain joins TRBV5-1 to TRBJ1-1; 10 bases line up with TRBD1. Trimming at V came to 4 bases and at J to 1 base, leaving 4 bases not matched to a gene. The CDR3 spans 15 residues. Germline V gene data show CDR1 as SGHRS and CDR2 as YFSETQ. CDR3 DNA: TGCGCCAGCAGCGGGGGGACAGGGGAGAACACTGAAGCTTTCTTT. Its protein is CASSGGTGENTEAFF.

The chain couples TRBV4-1 to TRBJ1-4; D possibly corresponds to TRBD1 (5 bases). Trimming removed 0 bases at V and 8 bases at J, with 7 bases between. Germline V CDR1 and CDR2: MGHRA, YSYEKL. CDR3 length: 13 residues. The CDR3 here is CASSQDRGEKLFF. As DNA, the CDR3 is TGCGCCAGCAGCCAAGATCGGGGGGAAAAACTGTTTTTT.

The chain combines TRBV18 with TRBJ2-7; D might be TRBD1 or TRBD2, each matching 5 bases. Per germline, CDR1 KGHSH and CDR2 LQKENI. This CDR3 comprises 16 residues. Deletions cut 1 base from V and 3 bases from J, with 16 bases between. CDR3 DNA sequence: TGTGCCAGCTCACCACGGGGGACGGAAGCTTACTACGAGCAGTACTTC. Amino acids: CASSPRGTEAYYEQYF. The variable domain in full, with the rest retrieved from reference TRBV18 and TRBJ2-7, is NAGVMQNPRHLVRRRGQEARLRCSPMKGHSHVYWYRQLPEEGLKFMVYLQKENIIDESGMPKERFSAEFPKEGPSILRIQQVVRGDSAAYFCASSPRGTEAYYEQYFGPGTRLTVT.

This clone was detected a few times. The sample has other DNA sequences that encode this CDR3 too. The gene calls are TRBV19 and TRBJ1-3; no firm D call. V was cut by 5 bases and J by 1 base, with 9 bases left in between. The CDR3 is 14 amino acids. Germline CDR1 is LNHDA and CDR2 is SQIVND (reference sequence). CDR3 protein: CASSDGGSGNTIYF. The CDR3 DNA reads TGTGCCAGTAGTGACGGAGGGTCTGGAAACACCATATATTTT.

The chain uses TRBV28 and TRBJ2-7; maybe TRBD1 (6 bases). The CDR3 has 13 residues. Per germline, CDR1 MDHEN and CDR2 SYDVKM. V was shortened by 6 bases and J by 3 bases, with 12 bases between the two germline ends. The CDR3 loop reads CASSLTGSYEQYF. The DNA of the CDR3 is TGTGCCAGCAGCCTGACAGGCAGCTACGAGCAGTACTTC.

The genes are TRBV6-5 and TRBJ2-5, with 8 bases aligning to TRBD1. The CDR3 totals 15 residues. The germline gives CDR1 MNHEY, CDR2 SVGAGI. J lost 4 bases, V lost 1 base, and 5 bases had no gene match. The CDR3 loop is CASSYYSGGGETQYF. The DNA for the CDR3 is TGTGCCAGCAGTTACTATTCAGGGGGCGGAGAGACCCAGTACTTC.

This rearrangement joins TRBV9 to TRBJ2-1; tentatively, D is TRBD2 (5 bases). The CDR3 has 16 residues. Per germline, CDR1 SGDLS and CDR2 YYNGEE. The V end was cut by 0 bases, the J end by 3 bases, with 13 bases between. CDR3 region: CASSVVSAKNYNEQFF. The CDR3 coding sequence is TGTGCCAGCAGCGTAGTTAGCGCTAAAAACTACAATGAGCAGTTCTTC.

The chain couples TRBV11-2 to TRBJ2-1; 7 positions agree with TRBD2. The CDR3 sequence is 15 residues long. V shed 1 base, J shed 7 bases, and the junction held 7 bases outside the gene matches. Germline CDR1 reads SGHAT; CDR2 reads FQNNGV. CDR3 DNA sequence: TGTGCCAGCAGCTTAGTTTTTTCCGGGGGGAATGAGCAGTTCTTC. It specifies CASSLVFSGGNEQFF.

The chain couples TRBV28 to TRBJ1-1, with 8 nucleotides matching TRBD1. The germline CDR1 and CDR2 sequences are MDHEN and SYDVKM. CDR3 size: 17 residues. Trimming removed 7 bases from V and 4 bases from J; junction bases left unmatched: 17. The CDR3 sequence is CASISFWTGSLGTEAFF. The CDR3 coding sequence is TGTGCCAGCATCTCGTTCTGGACAGGGAGTTTGGGCACTGAAGCTTTCTTT.

The V and J genes are TRBV5-4 and TRBJ2-1, with unresolved D. CDR1 is SGHNT, CDR2 YYREEE, per germline (reference sequence). This CDR3 comprises 13 residues. V dropped 1 base and J dropped 8 bases, with 10 bases sitting between them. The chain's CDR3 is CASSLSQRHEQFF. The DNA of the CDR3 is TGTGCCAGCAGCTTGTCACAGAGGCATGAGCAGTTCTTC.

This chain joins TRBV2 and TRBJ2-5; 15 bases agree with TRBD2. Germline values: CDR1 SNHLY, CDR2 FYNNEI. With 2 bases clipped from V and 4 bases from J, the junction kept 5 bases outside the gene matches. This CDR3 comprises 17 residues. The CDR3 loop is CASSERTSGGARETQYF. The CDR3 DNA reads as TGTGCCAGCAGTGAAAGGACTAGCGGGGGGGCCCGAGAGACCCAGTACTTC.

V gene TRBV9 combines with J gene TRBJ2-1, with 9 bases matching TRBD2. The CDR3 is made up of 15 amino acids. The trim removed 3 bases at V and 0 bases at J, leaving 1 base unmatched. Germline CDR1 reads SGDLS; CDR2 reads YYNGEE. Written as DNA, the CDR3 is TGTGCCAGCAGCGGTAGCGGGAGCTCCTACAATGAGCAGTTCTTC. Its protein is CASSGSGSSYNEQFF.

The rearrangement links TRBV5-4 to TRBJ1-6; D perhaps matches TRBD1 (5 bases). The CDR3 loop spans 16 amino acids. CDR1 is SGHNT and CDR2 is YYREEE in the germline V gene (reference sequence). V lost 4 bases, J lost 0 bases, and 11 bases lay in between. The CDR3 loop is CASSEGRSSYNSPLHF. CDR3 bases: TGTGCCAGCAGCGAGGGGCGGAGCTCCTATAATTCACCCCTCCACTTT.

In this sample, this clone turned up a few times. The chain is built from TRBV2 and TRBJ2-7; 10 bases line up with TRBD1. The CDR3 spans 14 residues. The trim removed 6 bases at V and 3 bases at J, leaving 5 bases unmatched. CDR1 and CDR2 (germline): SNHLY, FYNNEI. CDR3 bases: TGTGCCAGCAGGGGGCGGACAGGGGGCTACGAGCAGTACTTC. Translation gives CASRGRTGGYEQYF.

This clone was detected only once. The chain recombines TRBV4-1 with TRBJ1-2; D unclear. Germline values: CDR1 MGHRA, CDR2 YSYEKL. The CDR3 runs to 13 residues. Trimming left V 4 bases short and J 0 bases short, with 6 bases between. The CDR3: CASSRGPNYGYTF. In DNA form, the CDR3 reads TGCGCCAGCAGCCGAGGTCCTAACTATGGCTACACCTTC.

V usage is TRBV10-2 and J usage is TRBJ2-3; 14 bases line up with TRBD2. CDR3 length: 16 residues. In germline, CDR1 is WSHSY, CDR2 SAAADI. Germline trimming cut 7 bases from V and 1 base from J; bases unmatched to any gene: 4. The CDR3 spells CASTPGLAGGTDTQYF. The CDR3 DNA reads TGCGCCAGCACCCCGGGACTAGCGGGAGGCACAGATACGCAGTATTTT.

The rearrangement links TRBV7-2 to TRBJ2-7; 9 bases match TRBD1. Germline V gene data show CDR1 as SGHTA and CDR2 as FQGNSA. J was trimmed by 3 bases and V by 3 bases; bases with no gene match: 9. The CDR3 consists of 16 residues. CDR3: CASSFKSPGQGYEQYF. The CDR3 DNA follows: TGTGCCAGCAGCTTCAAGTCCCCGGGACAGGGCTACGAGCAGTACTTC.

This clone was counted between two and nine times. The rearrangement uses TRBV10-3 and TRBJ2-7; 9 bases are shared with TRBD1. This CDR3 has 15 amino acids. CDR1 is ENHRY and CDR2 is SYGVKD in the germline V gene. Trimming took 3 bases from V and 5 from J; bases not matched to a gene: 8. CDR3 in amino acids: CAISEMTGGFNEQYF. DNA for the CDR3: TGTGCCATCAGTGAAATGACAGGGGGATTCAACGAGCAGTACTTC.

The gene calls are TRBV4-3 and TRBJ2-1; D is possibly TRBD2 (6 bases). Per germline, CDR1 LGHNA and CDR2 YSLEER. The CDR3 extends over 16 amino acids. Trimming left V 4 bases short and J 0 bases short, with 13 bases between. This CDR3 is CASSRNLGSSYNEQFF. Here the CDR3 DNA reads TGCGCCAGCAGCCGGAATCTCGGGAGCTCCTACAATGAGCAGTTCTTC.

Turning to this clone: Additional DNA sequences in this sample encode the identical CDR3. The rearrangement joins TRBV6-1 to TRBJ2-7, with TRBD1 matching 9 bases. Losses at the gene ends were 0 bases for V and 2 bases for J; bases not matched to a gene: 2. CDR1 MNHNS and CDR2 SASEGT come from the germline V gene. CDR3 length: 15 amino acids. CDR3 in amino acids: CASSEAGTGPYEQYF. The DNA of the CDR3 is TGTGCCAGCAGTGAAGCCGGGACAGGGCCCTACGAGCAGTACTTC.

The chain recombines TRBV6-1 with TRBJ2-7; TRBD1 matches at 12 bases. The CDR3 is 14 residues long. Trimming took 4 bases from V and 5 from J; bases not matched to a gene: 3. The germline V gene has CDR1 MNHNS and CDR2 SASEGT. CDR3 residues: CASSAGQGADEQYF. The CDR3, as DNA: TGTGCCAGCAGTGCGGGACAGGGGGCGGACGAGCAGTACTTC.

The gene calls are TRBV28 and TRBJ2-7; D gene unclear. V shed 7 bases and J shed 4 bases, with 11 bases lying between them. CDR1 is MDHEN and CDR2 is SYDVKM in the germline V gene. The CDR3 contains 12 residues. Here the CDR3 reads CASTASLYEQYF. The CDR3 nucleotides are TGTGCCAGCACGGCCAGTCTTTACGAGCAGTACTTC.

The chain is built from TRBV5-4 and TRBJ2-5, with 7 bases matching TRBD1. J was trimmed by 2 bases and V by 0 bases; bases with no gene match: 4. Germline CDR1 is SGHNT and CDR2 is YYREEE (reference sequence). The CDR3 contains 15 residues. CDR3 sequence: CASSLVARGQETQYF. CDR3 DNA: TGTGCCAGCAGCTTGGTAGCCAGGGGGCAAGAGACCCAGTACTTC.

V and J are TRBV2 and TRBJ2-4; the D is unclear. Germline CDR1 is SNHLY and CDR2 is FYNNEI. The CDR3 loop spans 14 amino acids. V lost 6 bases, J lost 6 bases, and 15 bases lay in between. The DNA for the CDR3 is TGTGCCAGCAGCCCCCGGGCCATTCCAAACATTCAGTACTTC. This gives the protein CASSPRAIPNIQYF.

The chain is built from TRBV11-3 and TRBJ2-1; 10 bases line up with TRBD2. The CDR3 is 15 amino acids. After removal of 3 bases from V and 6 bases from J, the junction contained 5 bases not matched to a gene. From germline, CDR1 is SGHNT and CDR2 YENEEA. As DNA, the CDR3 is TGTGCCAGCAGCTTCACAGCGGGGGGGCCCAATGAGCAGTTCTTC. Translating gives CASSFTAGGPNEQFF.

The chain combines TRBV29-1 with TRBJ2-6; 7 bases are a match to TRBD1. Germline V gene sequence: CDR1 SQVTM, CDR2 ANQGSEA. V trimming: 3 bases; J trimming: 4 bases; junction bases outside the gene matches: 9. The CDR3 has 16 residues. The CDR3 bases are TGCAGCGTTGAGCGGATAGGGGGCAGGGGGGCCAACGTCCTGACTTTC. This codes for CSVERIGGRGANVLTF.